What follows are 14 T cell receptor beta chains derived from one specimen sequenced in a study of T cell responses to AZD1222 COVID-19 vaccine. Clones were sequenced by immunoSEQ multiplex PCR, and TCRdb holds only the in-frame ones, with some missing. Of 150,000 or so clones in the sample, around 89% were seen once. Source: peripheral blood, taken on day 0 of AZD1222 vaccination. These TCRs come from an adult in good health.

The gene calls are TRBV11-2 and TRBJ1-4; the D is unclear. Per the germline V gene, CDR1 is SGHAT and CDR2 is FQNNGV. V gave up 3 bases and J gave up 2 bases, with 7 bases separating them. The CDR3 contains 14 residues. CDR3 nucleotide sequence: TGTGCCAGCAGCTTCAGGCGGACTAATGAAAAACTGTTTTTT. This gives the protein CASSFRRTNEKLFF.

The rearrangement links TRBV5-1 to TRBJ2-6; D remains unclear. The germline V gene has CDR1 SGHRS and CDR2 YFSETQ. V was trimmed by 3 bases and J by 0 bases, leaving 7 bases between them. This CDR3 contains 15 residues. CDR3 nucleotide sequence: TGCGCCAGCAGCTATGTTCTCTCTGGGGCCAACGTCCTGACTTTC. It encodes CASSYVLSGANVLTF.

This rearrangement joins TRBV15 to TRBJ1-1; D uncertain. The ends were cut back, 8 bases at V and 8 bases at J, with 18 bases in the middle. The CDR3 has 13 amino acids. From germline, CDR1 is LNHNV and CDR2 YYDKDF (reference sequence). Written as DNA, the CDR3 is TGTGCCACCTACCAAAGGTCGTCACGCGAAGCTTTCTTT. As protein: CATYQRSSREAFF.

This clone has more than one count but fewer than ten. The chain combines TRBV18 with TRBJ1-3; the D is unclear. Trimming left V 3 bases short and J 0 bases short, with 6 bases between. Germline assignment: CDR1 KGHSH and CDR2 LQKENI. This CDR3 comprises 14 residues. The CDR3 sequence is CASSPTISGNTIYF. CDR3 sequence (DNA): TGTGCCAGCTCACCCACGATCTCTGGAAACACCATATATTTT.

V is TRBV28 and J is TRBJ2-1; D gene unclear. The CDR3 contains 13 residues. V was clipped by 3 bases and J by 10 bases, with 13 bases between them. CDR1 is MDHEN, CDR2 SYDVKM, per germline. This chain's CDR3 is CASSLPRFGEQFF. The CDR3 nucleotides are TGTGCCAGCAGTTTGCCCAGGTTCGGGGAGCAGTTCTTC.

V usage is TRBV29-1 and J usage is TRBJ2-5; 8 nucleotides line up with TRBD1. The CDR3 consists of 13 residues. Germline V lookup: CDR1 SQVTM, CDR2 ANQGSEA. V lost 7 bases and J lost 5; bases outside the gene matches: 9. CDR3 in DNA: TGCAGCGCTGGTCAGGGGGCGGGGGAGACCCAGTACTTC. Its translation is CSAGQGAGETQYF. Full variable domain (remainder filled in from reference TRBV29-1 and TRBJ2-5): SAVISQKPSRDICQRGTSLTIQCQVDSQVTMMFWYRQQPGQSLTLIATANQGSEATYESGFVIDKFPISRPNLTFSTLTVSNMSPEDSSIYLCSAGQGAGETQYFGPGTRLLVL.

The J gene is TRBJ1-4, the V gene TRBV6-5; 9 bases agree with TRBD1. The V segment lost 6 bases and the J segment 8 bases; nucleotides outside the gene matches: 7. CDR3 length: 14 residues. Germline lookup yields CDR1 MNHEY and CDR2 SVGAGI. The CDR3 DNA follows: TGTGCCAGCAGCCGGGACAGGGCGGACGAAAAACTGTTTTTT. Encoded protein: CASSRDRADEKLFF.

In this sample, this clone turned up a few times. V gene TRBV7-3 combines with J gene TRBJ1-2; maybe TRBD1 (5 bases). Germline CDR1 reads SGHTA; CDR2 reads FQGTGA. The CDR3 runs to 13 residues. Trimming took off 2 bases at V and 4 bases at J, with 8 bases between the two ends. In nucleotides, the CDR3 is TGTGCCAGCAGCTTAGGGGGTTCCTATGGCTACACCTTC. It specifies CASSLGGSYGYTF.

The CDR3 DNA follows: TGTGCCAGCAGCAAGGGACTACTTACCTACGAGCAGTACTTC. Translation gives CASSKGLLTYEQYF. The chain combines TRBV7-9 with TRBJ2-7, with 7 bases that match TRBD2. This CDR3 comprises 14 residues. The germline V gene has CDR1 SEHNR and CDR2 FQNEAQ (reference sequence). V was clipped by 5 bases and J by 2 bases; unmatched bases: 6.

V is TRBV7-9 and J is TRBJ1-3, with 7 bases fitting TRBD1. After removal of 1 base from V and 5 bases from J, the junction contained 5 bases not matched to a gene. The CDR3 runs to 15 residues. Germline CDR1 and CDR2: SEHNR and FQNEAQ (reference sequence). DNA of the CDR3: TGTGCCAGCAGCTTAGGAGACAGGGTTAGAAACACCATATATTTT. Amino acid sequence: CASSLGDRVRNTIYF.

The rearrangement joins TRBV24-1 to TRBJ2-4; D remains unclear. V dropped 4 bases and J dropped 2 bases, with 11 bases sitting between them. The CDR3 covers 15 residues. The germline V gene has CDR1 KGHDR and CDR2 SFDVKD. CDR3 nucleotides: TGTGCCACCAGTGACCCTAGAGTACCCAAAAACATTCAGTACTTC. Amino acids: CATSDPRVPKNIQYF.

This rearrangement joins TRBV7-2 to TRBJ1-4, with D unresolved. CDR3 length: 14 residues. Germline V gene sequence: CDR1 SGHTA, CDR2 FQGNSA. Trimming removed 3 bases from V and 8 bases from J, with 13 bases in between. The CDR3 DNA follows: TGTGCCAGCAGCTTCATGGCTGAGAGGGAAAAACTGTTTTTT. It translates to CASSFMAEREKLFF.

The chain couples TRBV10-1 to TRBJ2-7; D perhaps matches TRBD1 (6 bases). V shed 5 bases and J shed 3 bases, with 17 bases lying between them. The CDR3 is made up of 15 amino acids. Germline CDR1 and CDR2: WNHNN and SYGVQD (reference sequence). The CDR3: CASSPGQFGHYEQYF. CDR3 bases: TGCGCCAGCAGTCCTGGACAGTTCGGTCACTACGAGCAGTACTTC.

The J gene is TRBJ2-4, the V gene TRBV24-1; 7 bases agree with TRBD2. Per the germline V gene, CDR1 is KGHDR and CDR2 is SFDVKD. V shed 7 bases and J 8 bases; nucleotides not matched to a gene: 10. CDR3 length equals 14 residues. The CDR3 DNA reads as TGTGCCACCAGCAGCAAAGGGAGGGGAGACATTCAGTACTTC. The encoded protein is CATSSKGRGDIQYF.